This TCR beta chain was sequenced during a study of OX40 agonist ivuxolimab in advanced cancers. About the research overall: At 65% to 85% male, the cohort had a mean age of around 56 years, ranging from roughly 23 to 80.

Worth noting for this clone: Its antigen is not identified.

Germline V gene sequence: CDR1 SEHNR, CDR2 FQNEAQ (reference sequence). The length of the CDR3 is 16 residues. J was trimmed by 5 bases and V by 5 bases; bases with no gene match: 11. Findings and caveats of the study: Mean expanded clone counts were higher in CD8+ than CD4+ T cells. By week 6 at 0.1 to 3.0 mg/kg, blood CD4+ and CD8+ T cells had expanded clonally.

Sequenced by immunoSEQ multiplex PCR; TCRdb stores in-frame clones only, minus some. The profile shows around 26,000 clones, roughly 91% of them singletons. Researchers took blood at baseline, on cycle 4 day 1, and on cycle 7 day 1. Source: CD4+ or CD8+ T cells sorted from blood, taken in a trial of the OX40 agonist ivuxolimab. The clonotype originates from an adult with an advanced solid tumor such as melanoma, head and neck, liver or kidney cancer. This chain connects TRBV7-9 to TRBJ1-2; TRBD1 matches 10 bases. The CDR3 sequence: CASSRTGGGTLYGYTF. As DNA, the CDR3 is TGTGCCAGCAGCCGGACAGGGGGTGGGACCCTTTATGGCTACACCTTC.